This TCR beta chain was sequenced in a study of T cells after yellow fever vaccination. Study-level findings and limits: Of the clonotypes, a small share occurred in both CD4 and CD8 compartments. Clones that expanded after primary vaccination mostly reappeared after the booster (around 96% CD4, around 87% CD8).

A 5'RACE template-switching step, the method used to make TCR cDNA, added a universal primer site and UMIs. Each CDR3 protein gets one entry after TCRdb re-called the 5' RACE reads with MiXCR. The sample shows about 320,000 distinct CDR3 sequences, roughly 10% of them seen only once. This clonotype was counted between two and nine times. Its antigen is unknown. The origin of this receptor is a man aged 18 to 29 who received the YFV17D yellow fever vaccine. The input for sequencing was CD4+ T cells sorted from PBMCs, taken 45 days after the yellow fever booster vaccination.

CDR3 sequence reads: CASSSGTSGGLFQETQYF. CDR3 DNA: TGTGCCAGCAGTTCCGGGACTAGCGGGGGCCTCTTCCAAGAGACCCAGTACTTC. J is TRBJ2-5 and V is TRBV27, with 14 bases lining up with TRBD2. Germline CDR1 is MNHEY and CDR2 is SMNVEV (reference sequence). The CDR3 is 18 residues long. Trimming took 4 bases from V and 1 from J; bases not matched to a gene: 8.